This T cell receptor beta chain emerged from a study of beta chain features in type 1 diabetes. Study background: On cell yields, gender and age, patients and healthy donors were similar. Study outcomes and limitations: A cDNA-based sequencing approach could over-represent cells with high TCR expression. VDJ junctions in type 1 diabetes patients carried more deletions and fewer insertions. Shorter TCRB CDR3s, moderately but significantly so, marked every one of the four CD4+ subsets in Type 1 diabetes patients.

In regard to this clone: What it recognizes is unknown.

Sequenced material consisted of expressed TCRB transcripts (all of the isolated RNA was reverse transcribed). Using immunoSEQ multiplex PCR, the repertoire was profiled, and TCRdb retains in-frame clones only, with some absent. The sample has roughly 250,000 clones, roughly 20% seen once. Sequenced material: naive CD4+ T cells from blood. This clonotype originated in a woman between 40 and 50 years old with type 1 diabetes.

The CDR3: CASSLGGFSNQPQHF. Here the CDR3 DNA reads TGTGCCAGCAGCTTGGGAGGATTCAGCAATCAGCCCCAGCATTTT. This chain connects TRBV7-9 to TRBJ1-5; D call uncertain. V lost 3 bases and J 1 base, leaving 10 bases between the germline ends. The CDR3 sequence is 15 residues long. CDR1 is SEHNR and CDR2 is FQNEAQ in the germline V gene (reference sequence).